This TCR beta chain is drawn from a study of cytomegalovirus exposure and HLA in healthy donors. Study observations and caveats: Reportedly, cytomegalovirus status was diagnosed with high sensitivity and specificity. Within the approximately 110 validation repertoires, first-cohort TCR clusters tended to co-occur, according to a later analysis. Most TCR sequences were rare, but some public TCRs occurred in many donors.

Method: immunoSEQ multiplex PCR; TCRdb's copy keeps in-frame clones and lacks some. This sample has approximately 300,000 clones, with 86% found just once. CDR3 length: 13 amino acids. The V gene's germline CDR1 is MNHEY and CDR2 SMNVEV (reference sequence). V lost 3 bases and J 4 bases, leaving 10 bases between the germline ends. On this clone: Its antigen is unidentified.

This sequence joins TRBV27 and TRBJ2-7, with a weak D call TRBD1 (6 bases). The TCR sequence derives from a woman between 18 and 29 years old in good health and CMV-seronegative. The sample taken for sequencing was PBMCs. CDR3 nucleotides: TGTGCCAGCAGTTTTACAGGGAGATACGAGCAGTACTTC. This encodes CASSFTGRYEQYF.